This TCR beta chain was profiled in a study of T-cell reconstitution after alpha-beta-depleted transplantation in children (dated by TCRdb to the mid-2010s). For the wider study: T-cell immune reconstitution after TCRalphabeta/CD19-depleted allogeneic hematopoietic cell transplantation in children was quantitatively tracked in the study by means of TCR repertoire profiling.

V is shortened by 2 bases, J by 2 bases, and the region joining them spans 13 bases. The CDR3 starts with the cysteine, ends with the phenylalanine, and has 15 residues. Kept here is only the CDR3 DNA, which spans 45 bases and is read in frame from base 1. From a lookup of the germline V gene, CDR1 and CDR2 are MNHEY and SVGAGI. Library preparation was by PCR. The sequencer was an Illumina HiSeq 2500. Molecular barcoding was employed in the preparation of TCR libraries, with unique molecular identifiers being used to normalize TCRbeta repertoire quantification. TCRdb reran the public reads through fastp at Q25 and MiXCR, keeping productive beta chains. Under each unique CDR3 protein, matching rows form one entry showing the most common genes and DNA. The sample table holds about 270,000 distinct CDR3 sequences, of which approximately 9.6% were seen once. In total, the top ten clones hold roughly a tenth of the sample.

This clonotype has more than one count but fewer than ten. This receptor's antigen is unknown. No base-level quality is on record; no much larger clone is a single base apart. This receptor was obtained from a human donor who donated a stem cell graft to a child with SCID. This receptor chain uses TRBV6-5 and TRBJ2-7; the D gene is tentatively TRBD1 or TRBD2, each matching 6 bases. The material was PBMCs from the stem cell graft donor, obtained from the stem cell graft. CDR3 sequence: CASSYPDRTTYEQYF. The DNA sequence is as follows: TGTGCCAGCAGTTACCCCGACAGGACTACCTACGAGCAGTACTTC.